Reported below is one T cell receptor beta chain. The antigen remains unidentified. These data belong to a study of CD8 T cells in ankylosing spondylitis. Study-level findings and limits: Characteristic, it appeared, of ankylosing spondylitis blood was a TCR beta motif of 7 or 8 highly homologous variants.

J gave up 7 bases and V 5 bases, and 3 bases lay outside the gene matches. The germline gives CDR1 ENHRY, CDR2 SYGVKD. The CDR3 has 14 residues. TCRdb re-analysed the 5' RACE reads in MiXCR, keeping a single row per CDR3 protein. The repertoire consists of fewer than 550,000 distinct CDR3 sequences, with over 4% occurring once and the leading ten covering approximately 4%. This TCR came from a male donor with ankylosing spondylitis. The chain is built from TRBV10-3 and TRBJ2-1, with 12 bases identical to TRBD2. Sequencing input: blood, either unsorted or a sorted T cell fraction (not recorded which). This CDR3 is CAISTSGGPNEQFF. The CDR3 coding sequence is TGTGCCATCAGTACTAGCGGGGGGCCGAATGAGCAGTTCTTC.